This entry features one T cell receptor (beta chain) sequence. Sequenced by immunoSEQ multiplex PCR; TCRdb stores in-frame clones only, minus some. The sample includes approximately 230,000 clones, about nine tenths of them seen just once. Categorization into cohorts depended on clinical history that participants reported. The data derive from a study of blood T cell repertoires in COVID-19. Trimming took 5 bases from V and 0 from J, leaving 15 bases between them. The germline V gene has CDR1 SGHVS and CDR2 FQNEAQ. The CDR3 has 16 amino acids. Sequencing used PBMCs or T cells enriched from blood (not recorded which). The chain combines TRBV7-8 with TRBJ2-3; D not resolved. This clonotype originated in a man between 18 and 29 years old who had recovered from COVID-19. CDR3 DNA sequence: TGTGCCAGCAGCCGCCCCCGGGTTGCTAGCACAGATACGCAGTATTTT. Amino acids: CASSRPRVASTDTQYF.